The 5 T cell receptor beta chains given below trace back to one sample, sequenced in a study of blood T cell repertoires in COVID-19. Repertoires were generated with immunoSEQ multiplex PCR, while TCRdb's copy carries only in-frame clones and drops some. The data hold about 220,000 clones, with approximately 83% observed a single time. Sample: peripheral blood. These receptor sequences come from a woman aged 40-49 years with active or convalescent COVID-19.

The V and J genes are TRBV11-2 and TRBJ2-3, with 12 bases lining up with TRBD2. Germline CDR1 reads SGHAT; CDR2 reads FQNNGV. This CDR3 has 17 amino acids. Trimming at V came to 2 bases and at J to 6 bases, leaving 9 bases not matched to a gene. The CDR3: CASSLTRLAGEWDTQYF. CDR3 in DNA: TGTGCCAGCAGCTTAACCCGACTAGCGGGGGAGTGGGATACGCAGTATTTT.

CDR3: CASSLYTSAGGGYTF. CDR3 nucleotides: TGCGCCAGCAGCTTGTATACGTCCGCAGGGGGTGGCTACACCTTC. The rearrangement links TRBV5-1 to TRBJ1-2; 7 bases agree with TRBD1. The V gene's germline CDR1 is SGHRS and CDR2 YFSETQ. The CDR3 has 15 residues. J lost 7 bases, V lost 1 base, and 10 bases had no gene match.

This rearrangement joins TRBV6-2 or TRBV6-3 to TRBJ2-7; TRBD2 might be the D (5 bases). V was trimmed by 6 bases and J by 4 bases, leaving 13 bases between them. The CDR3 sequence is 13 residues long. CDR1 and CDR2 from the germline V gene are MNHEY and SVGEGT. The CDR3 loop reads CASSREREYEQYF. The CDR3 DNA follows: TGTGCCAGCAGCCGCGAGAGGGAATACGAGCAGTACTTC.

The chain recombines TRBV7-9 with TRBJ1-3, with TRBD1 matching over 8 bases. V shed 1 base and J 2 bases; nucleotides not matched to a gene: 1. Germline V lookup: CDR1 SEHNR, CDR2 FQNEAQ (reference sequence). The CDR3 has 15 residues. CDR3 sequence: CASSLVQGAGNTIYF. The CDR3 DNA sequence: TGTGCCAGCAGCTTAGTACAGGGGGCTGGAAACACCATATATTTT.

The gene calls are TRBV30 and TRBJ2-1, with 9 nucleotides matching TRBD1. Germline V lookup: CDR1 GTSNPN, CDR2 SVGIG (reference sequence). CDR3 length: 15 amino acids. After removal of 6 bases from V and 6 bases from J, the junction contained 12 bases not matched to a gene. This CDR3 reads CACPPGTGRSNEQFF. Written as DNA, the CDR3 is TGTGCCTGTCCTCCGGGGACAGGGAGAAGCAATGAGCAGTTCTTC. Based on the CDR3 plus reference TRBV30 and TRBJ2-1, the full variable domain is SQTIHQWPATLVQPVGSPLSLECTVEGTSNPNLYWYRQAAGRGLQLLFYSVGIGQISSEVPQNLSASRPQDRQFILSSKKLLLSDSGFYLCACPPGTGRSNEQFFGPGTRLTVL.